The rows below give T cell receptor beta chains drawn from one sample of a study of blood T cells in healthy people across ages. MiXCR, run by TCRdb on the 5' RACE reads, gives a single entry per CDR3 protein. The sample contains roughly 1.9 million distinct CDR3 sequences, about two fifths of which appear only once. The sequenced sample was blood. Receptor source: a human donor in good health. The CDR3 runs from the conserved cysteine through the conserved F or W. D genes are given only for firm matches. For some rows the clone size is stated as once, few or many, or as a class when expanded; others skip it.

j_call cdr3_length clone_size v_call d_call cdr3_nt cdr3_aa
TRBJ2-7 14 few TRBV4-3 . TGCGCCAGCAGCCAAGGGGCCGACTCCTACGAGCAGTACTTC CASSQGADSYEQYF
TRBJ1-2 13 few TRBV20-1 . TGCAGTGCTCTGGACCGTCTTAACTATGGCTACACCTTC CSALDRLNYGYTF
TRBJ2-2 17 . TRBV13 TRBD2 TGTGCCAGCAGCTTAGGCCGGGCTAGCGGGGACACCGGGGAGCTGTTTTTT CASSLGRASGDTGELFF
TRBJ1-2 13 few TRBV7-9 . TGTGCCAGCAGCCCAACGGACAGCTATGGCTACACCTTC CASSPTDSYGYTF
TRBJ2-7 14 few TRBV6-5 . TGTGCCAGCAGCCCTAGCGCCGAGGGGGGCGAGCAGTACTTC CASSPSAEGGEQYF
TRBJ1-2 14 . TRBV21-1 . TGTGCCAGCAGCAAAGCAGGATCAGGATATGGCTACACCTTC CASSKAGSGYGYTF
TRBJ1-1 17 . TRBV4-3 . TGCGCCAGCAGTCAAGATCCCCGGGCCGCCTGGGGGACTGAAGCTTTCTTT CASSQDPRAAWGTEAFF
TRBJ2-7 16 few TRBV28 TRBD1 TGTGCCAGCAGTACCCTCGGACAGGGCCCCTCCTACGAGCAGTACTTC CASSTLGQGPSYEQYF
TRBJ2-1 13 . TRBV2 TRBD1 TGTGCCAGCAGTTTTCGGACAGGGGATGAGCAGTTCTTC CASSFRTGDEQFF
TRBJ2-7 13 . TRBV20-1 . TGCAGTGCTAGGGGCGCCTGGTTCTACGAGCAGTACTTC CSARGAWFYEQYF
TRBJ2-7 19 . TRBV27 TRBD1 TGTGCCAGCACCGGCCCCCCCGGGACAGGGAACACGGCTTCCTACGAGCAGTACTTC CASTGPPGTGNTASYEQYF
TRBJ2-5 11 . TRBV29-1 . TGCAGCGTTATTCCCTCAGAGGCCCAGTACTTC CSVIPSEAQYF
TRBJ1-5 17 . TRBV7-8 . TGTGCCAGCAGCTTTATGGCGGGGGCGCAAAGCAATCAGCCCCAGCATTTT CASSFMAGAQSNQPQHF
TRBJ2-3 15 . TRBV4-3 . TGCGCCAGCAGCCAAGAGGCAGGGATTGTAGATACGCAGTATTTT CASSQEAGIVDTQYF
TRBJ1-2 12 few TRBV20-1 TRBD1 TGCAGTGTTGGGAGGGGGCACTATGGCTACACCTTC CSVGRGHYGYTF
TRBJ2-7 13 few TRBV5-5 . TGTGCCAGCAGCGAGTCTGTATCGTACGAGCAGTACTTC CASSESVSYEQYF
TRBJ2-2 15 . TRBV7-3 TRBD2 TGTGCCAGCAGCCGGGGACTAGCTTCATTCGGGGAGCTGTTTTTT CASSRGLASFGELFF
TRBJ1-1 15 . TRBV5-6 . TGTGCCAGCAGCCTAAAGGACCGGGACCGTGGTGAAGCTTTCTTT CASSLKDRDRGEAFF
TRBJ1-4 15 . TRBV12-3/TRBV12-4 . TGTGCCAGCAGTTTTCTCACCCGGGGAAATGAAAAACTGTTTTTT CASSFLTRGNEKLFF
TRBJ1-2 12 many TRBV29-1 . TGCAGCGCCACGGACGGAAGACATGGCTACACCTTC CSATDGRHGYTF
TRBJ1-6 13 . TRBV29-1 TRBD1 TGCAGCGCTGTACAGGGGGTGGATTCACCCCTCCACTTT CSAVQGVDSPLHF
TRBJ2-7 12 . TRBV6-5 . TGTGCCAGCATGCGGGTAGCCAACGAGCAGTACTTC CASMRVANEQYF
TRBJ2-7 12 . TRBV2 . TGTGCCAGCAGCGCCGAGGACTACGAGCAGTACTTC CASSAEDYEQYF
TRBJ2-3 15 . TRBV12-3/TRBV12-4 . TGTGCCAGCAGTTTTTTGGGGGCTAGCGGTGATACGCAGTATTTT CASSFLGASGDTQYF
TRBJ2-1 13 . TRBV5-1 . TGCGCCAGCAGCTTGGCCACGGGGAGTGAGCAGTTCTTC CASSLATGSEQFF
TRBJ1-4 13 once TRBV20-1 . TGCAGTGCTGGAGAGGCAACTAATGAAAAACTGTTTTTT CSAGEATNEKLFF
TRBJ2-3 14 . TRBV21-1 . TGTGCCACCGTGGACAGGGAGCCCGGGTATACGCAGTATTTT CATVDREPGYTQYF
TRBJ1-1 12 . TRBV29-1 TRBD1 TGCAGCGTCATACAGGACAGGGTTGAAGCTTTCTTT CSVIQDRVEAFF
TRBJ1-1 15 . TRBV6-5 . TGTGCCAGCAGTTTAGACTGGATCTCGAACACTGAAGCTTTCTTT CASSLDWISNTEAFF
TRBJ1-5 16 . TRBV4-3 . TGCGCCAGCAGCCAAGGGCACGTTGGGGGCGGGTGGCCCCAGCATTTT CASSQGHVGGGWPQHF
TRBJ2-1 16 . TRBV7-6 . TGTGCCAGCAGCCTTAGGGCCGGGAATTCTTACAATGAGCAGTTCTTC CASSLRAGNSYNEQFF
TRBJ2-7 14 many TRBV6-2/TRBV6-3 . TGTGCCAGCAGAATGGACGCCGATCACTACGAGCAGTACTTC CASRMDADHYEQYF
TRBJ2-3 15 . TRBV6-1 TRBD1 TGTGCCAGCAGTGATCGGACAGGAGGTTTCGATACGCAGTATTTT CASSDRTGGFDTQYF
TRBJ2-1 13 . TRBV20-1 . TGCAGTGCAGGAGGACGACCCGGGGAGACCCAGTTCTTC CSAGGRPGETQFF
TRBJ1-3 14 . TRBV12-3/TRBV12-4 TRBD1 TGTGCCAGCAGTTTTACAGGGGCGTGGGACACCATATATTTT CASSFTGAWDTIYF
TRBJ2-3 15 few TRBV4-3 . TGCGCCAGCAGCCGGCGGGCGCAACCCACAGATACGCAGTATTTT CASSRRAQPTDTQYF
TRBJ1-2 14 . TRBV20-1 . TGCAGTGCTAGAGACTTGCAAGGGCTCTATGGCTACACCTTC CSARDLQGLYGYTF
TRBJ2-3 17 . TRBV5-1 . TGCGCCAGCAGCTTACAGCCTAGCGAGGATGGCACAGATACGCAGTATTTT CASSLQPSEDGTDTQYF
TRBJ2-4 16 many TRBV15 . TGTGCCACCAGCAGAGAAAATCGACTAGCCAAAAACATTCAGTACTTC CATSRENRLAKNIQYF
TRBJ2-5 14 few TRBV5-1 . TGCGCCAGCAGCTCTCGAAGTTTACAAGAGACCCAGTACTTC CASSSRSLQETQYF
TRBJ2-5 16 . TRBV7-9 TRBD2 TGTGCCAGCACCCAAGATAGCGGGGCCAACTACAATGAGCAGTACTTC CASTQDSGANYNEQYF
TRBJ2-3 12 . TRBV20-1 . TGCAGTGTCTCGTCGGGACAAGATACGCAGTATTTT CSVSSGQDTQYF
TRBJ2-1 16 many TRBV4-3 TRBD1 TGCGCCAGCAGCCAAGGGGCAGGGGGAGAATACAATGAGCAGTTCTTC CASSQGAGGEYNEQFF
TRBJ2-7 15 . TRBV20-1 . TGCAGTGCTAGAGGGACTAAATATGTAAGGCACGAGCAGTACTTC CSARGTKYVRHEQYF
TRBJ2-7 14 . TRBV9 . TGTGCCAGCAGCCCATCAGGGCAGATCTACGAGCAGTACTTC CASSPSGQIYEQYF
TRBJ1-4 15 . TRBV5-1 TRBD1 TGCGCCAGCAGCCCCGGACAGGCGATCCTAGAAAAACTGTTTTTT CASSPGQAILEKLFF
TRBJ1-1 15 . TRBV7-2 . TGTGTCAGCAGCGCTCCCGAAAGGGAGGAAACTGAAGCTTTCTTT CVSSAPEREETEAFF
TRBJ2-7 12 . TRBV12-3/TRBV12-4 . TGTGCCAGCAGTTTCAGCCATCCCGAGCAGTACTTC CASSFSHPEQYF
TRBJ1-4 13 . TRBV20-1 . TGCAGTGCCAGAGTCGGGGGGTTCGAAAAACTGTTTTTT CSARVGGFEKLFF
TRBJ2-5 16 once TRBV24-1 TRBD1 TGTGCCACCAGTGATCCCGGGACAGGGAGGGGGGAGACCCAGTACTTC CATSDPGTGRGETQYF
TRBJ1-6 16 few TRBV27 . TGTGCCAGCAGTCCGTCCTTAGGGGAGTATAATTCACCCCTCCACTTT CASSPSLGEYNSPLHF
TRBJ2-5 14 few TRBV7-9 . TGTGCCAGCGGGCATGCGGGACTTACGGAGACCCAGTACTTC CASGHAGLTETQYF